The entry below describes one T cell receptor (beta chain). These data belong to a study of cytomegalovirus exposure and HLA in healthy donors. Libraries were prepared by immunoSEQ multiplex PCR; TCRdb keeps only in-frame clonotypes and omits some of them. The sample contains 100,000 to 150,000 clones, 94% of which appear only once. Germline values: CDR1 SGHRS, CDR2 YFSETQ. With 0 bases removed from V and 3 bases from J, the gap between germline ends came to 10 bases. The CDR3 extends over 14 amino acids. This TCR was sampled from a woman under 30 in good health and CMV-seronegative. This sequence joins TRBV5-1 and TRBJ2-7; the D is unclear. Input material: PBMCs. CDR3 nucleotide sequence: TGCGCCAGCAGCTTGGGGGCCCCGATCTACGAGCAGTACTTC. The encoded protein is CASSLGAPIYEQYF.